The 8 T cell receptor beta chains in this list originate from one sample, sequenced in a study of identifying expanded T cells in peripheral blood (dated by TCRdb to about 2019). Library preparation employed the immunoSEQ multiplex PCR assay. The table comes from immuneACCESS by way of TCRdb, which keeps in-frame sequences with V and J called. Part of the clones is missing from these tables; in studies checked, under half for an unresolved V gene and the rest for unknown reasons. The sample table records approximately 86,000 clones; 70% to 90% of these occur just once. Approximately 4.5% of the sample is taken by the ten largest. The source material was blood. These receptors were obtained from a person aged 18-70 years in good health.

This clone is a singleton in its sample. The chain combines TRBV12-5 with TRBJ1-1; TRBD1 matches 9 bases. J was trimmed by 1 base and V by 2 bases; bases with no gene match: 5. CDR1 LGHNT and CDR2 FRNRAP come from the germline V gene. The CDR3 loop spans 16 amino acids. The CDR3 bases are TGTGCTAGTGGTTTGTCCGGGACAGGGAGGAACACTGAAGCTTTCTTT. This sequence encodes CASGLSGTGRNTEAFF.

The chain employs TRBV11-3 and TRBJ2-3; 7 bases agree with TRBD1. Germline V CDR1 and CDR2: SGHNT, YENEEA. The CDR3 is 15 residues long. J was trimmed by 0 bases and V by 5 bases; bases with no gene match: 5. The CDR3 protein is CASSPGQHSTDTQYF. The CDR3 DNA reads as TGTGCCAGCAGCCCGGGACAGCATAGCACAGATACGCAGTATTTT.

This rearrangement joins TRBV2 to TRBJ2-2; no clear D. The ends were cut back, 2 bases at V and 4 bases at J, with 11 bases in the middle. This CDR3 is built from 15 residues. Germline V lookup: CDR1 SNHLY, CDR2 FYNNEI. The CDR3 nucleotides are TGTGCCAGCAGTGAAACCCTAGTGAGCACCGGGGAGCTGTTTTTT. This gives the protein CASSETLVSTGELFF.

The rearrangement joins TRBV7-2 to TRBJ2-1; D is unclear. V lost 5 bases, J lost 4 bases, and 12 bases lay in between. This CDR3 comprises 14 residues. CDR1 and CDR2 (germline): SGHTA, FQGNSA. The CDR3 DNA follows: TGTGCCAGCAGCCCTCGACTGGGGTACAATGAGCAGTTCTTC. Its protein product is CASSPRLGYNEQFF. Complete variable domain (other parts from reference TRBV7-2 and TRBJ2-1): GAGVSQSPSNKVTEKGKDVELRCDPISGHTALYWYRQSLGQGLEFLIYFQGNSAPDKSGLPSDRFSAERTGGSVSTLTIQRTQQEDSAVYLCASSPRLGYNEQFFGPGTRLTVL.

Of note for this clone: Its ends do not fully match the called genes, so a read error is possible. This chain connects TRBV6-1 to TRBJ2-1, with TRBD1 matching over 7 bases. Per the germline V gene, CDR1 is MNHNS and CDR2 is SASEGT. This CDR3 spans 12 amino acids. The CDR3 DNA is TGTGCCAGCCGTGACAGGGTAGCTGAGCAGTTCTTC. Translation: CASRDRVAEQFF.

V is TRBV5-8 and J is TRBJ1-2; TRBD1 aligns across 8 bases. Germline lookup yields CDR1 SGHTS and CDR2 YDEGEE. The length of the CDR3 is 16 residues. V lost 4 bases and J lost 7; bases outside the gene matches: 15. The CDR3 is CASSLTGTGGARGYTF. CDR3 bases: TGTGCCAGCAGCCTCACCGGGACAGGAGGAGCGCGTGGCTACACCTTC.

V gene TRBV4-2 combines with J gene TRBJ2-1; a weak D match, TRBD1 (6 bases). The germline CDR1 and CDR2 sequences are LGHNA and YNFKEQ. The CDR3 runs to 16 residues. V lost 0 bases and J 8 bases, leaving 17 bases between the germline ends. CDR3 residues: CASSQDGGRYGDEQFF. CDR3 DNA: TGTGCCAGCAGCCAAGATGGGGGCAGGTACGGGGATGAGCAGTTCTTC.

This clone was recorded only once. As DNA, the CDR3 is TGCGCCAGCAGCCAAGATTACAGCTACACCGGGGAGCTGTTTTTT. Its translation is CASSQDYSYTGELFF. The J gene is TRBJ2-2, the V gene TRBV4-3; the D is unclear. The V end lost 0 bases, the J end lost 3 bases, and 8 bases lay between the germline ends. Germline V gives CDR1 LGHNA, CDR2 YSLEER. The length of the CDR3 is 15 residues.